This passage covers 18 T cell receptor beta chains from one sample sequenced in a study of CD8 T cells in Susac syndrome. Random hexamers primed reverse transcription of roughly 0.5 to 1 ug RNA. MiXCR, applied by TCRdb to the immunoSEQ multiplex PCR reads, yields one record per CDR3 protein. The sample has about 250,000 distinct CDR3 sequences, about 94% seen once. The sequencing input was CD4+ T cells from PBMCs. All receptors derive from a human donor with multiple sclerosis.

The chain links TRBV6-1 to TRBJ2-1, with D tentatively TRBD2 (7 bases). The CDR3 runs 16 residues. The germline V and J ends were trimmed by 7 bases and 10 bases, with 26 bases remaining between them. From germline, CDR1 is MNHNS and CDR2 SASEGT. DNA for the CDR3: TGTGCCAGCAAGGGGGGGCTAGGGATCGGATCGTCGGAGCAGTTCTTC. Protein sequence: CASKGGLGIGSSEQFF.

The chain couples TRBV15 to TRBJ2-7, with D perhaps assigned TRBD1 or TRBD2 (5 bases each). Germline assignment: CDR1 LNHNV and CDR2 YYDKDF (reference sequence). The CDR3 totals 13 residues. V was trimmed by 2 bases and J by 6 bases, leaving 11 bases between them. The CDR3 is CATSRNDGAEQYF. DNA of the CDR3: TGTGCCACCAGCAGAAACGACGGGGCCGAGCAGTACTTC.

V usage is TRBV20-1 and J usage is TRBJ2-1, with TRBD2 matching 11 bases. The junction had 13 bases not matched to a gene; V was cut back by 2 bases and J by 10 bases. This CDR3 has 16 residues. Germline loops: CDR1 DFQATT, CDR2 SNEGSKA (reference sequence). The CDR3 bases are TGCAGTGCTAGACCTCTGACTAGCGGGAAATCGGGGGAGCAGTTCTTC. Its protein product is CSARPLTSGKSGEQFF.

V usage is TRBV7-9 and J usage is TRBJ2-7; D gene ambiguous. V was cut by 0 bases and J by 6 bases, with 9 bases left in between. Germline lookup yields CDR1 SEHNR and CDR2 FQNEAQ (reference sequence). The CDR3 totals 13 residues. The DNA for the CDR3 is TGTGCCAGCAGCTTAGCCCCTATGTCCGAGCAGTACTTC. Its translation is CASSLAPMSEQYF.

The chain couples TRBV20-1 to TRBJ2-1; tentative D call: TRBD2 (6 bases). Germline CDR1 and CDR2: DFQATT and SNEGSKA (reference sequence). Deletions cut 5 bases from V and 5 bases from J, with 16 bases between. The CDR3 is made up of 14 amino acids. CDR3 sequence reads: CSAPDWRGNNEQFF. The CDR3 nucleotides are TGCAGTGCTCCTGACTGGCGGGGAAACAATGAGCAGTTCTTC.

The chain joins TRBV9 to TRBJ2-7, with TRBD1 matching 8 bases. The CDR3 has 14 amino acids. J lost 10 bases, V lost 3 bases, and 12 bases had no gene match. Germline V gene data show CDR1 as SGDLS and CDR2 as YYNGEE. This CDR3 reads CASSDGQGLRDQYF. The CDR3, as DNA: TGTGCCAGCAGCGACGGACAGGGTCTGAGGGACCAGTACTTC. The entire variable domain, with the rest obtained from reference TRBV9 and TRBJ2-7, is as follows: DSGVTQTPKHLITATGQRVTLRCSPRSGDLSVYWYQQSLDQGLQFLIQYYNGEERAKGNILERFSAQQFPDLHSELNLSSLELGDSALYFCASSDGQGLRDQYFGPGTRLTVT.

Here the CDR3 reads CASSLLGVWGEAEAFF. Written as DNA, the CDR3 is TGTGCCAGCAGCTTATTAGGTGTGTGGGGGGAGGCTGAAGCTTTCTTT. The gene calls are TRBV7-8 and TRBJ1-1; D may be TRBD1 (5 bases). The germline V and J ends were trimmed by 2 bases and 6 bases, with 19 bases remaining between them. The CDR3 spans 16 residues. Per the germline V gene, CDR1 is SGHVS and CDR2 is FQNEAQ.

The chain uses TRBV14 and TRBJ2-7; D unclear. The germline gives CDR1 SGHDN, CDR2 FVKESK. CDR3 length equals 14 residues. Trimming removed 1 base at V and 3 bases at J, with 10 bases between. The CDR3 protein is CASSQGAAYYEQYV. In DNA form, the CDR3 reads TGTGCCAGCAGCCAAGGGGCAGCCTACTACGAGCAGTACGTC.

The CDR3 DNA is TGTGCCATCAGTGATTCCGGGACAGGCCTTTCTGGGGCCAACGTCCTGACTTTC. Its translation is CAISDSGTGLSGANVLTF. The V call is TRBV10-3, the J call TRBJ2-6, with TRBD1 identical over 8 bases. This CDR3 has 18 residues. CDR1 and CDR2 from the germline V gene are ENHRY and SYGVKD. After removal of 3 bases from V and 1 base from J, the junction contained 8 bases not matched to a gene.

The J gene is TRBJ2-1, the V gene TRBV6-2 or TRBV6-3; 9 bases are shared with TRBD2. Germline loops: CDR1 MNHEY, CDR2 SVGEGT. V trimming: 8 bases; J trimming: 4 bases; junction bases outside the gene matches: 9. The CDR3 loop spans 15 amino acids. The CDR3 is CASGKLAGPYNEQFF. For the CDR3, the DNA is TGTGCCAGCGGGAAGCTAGCGGGGCCATACAATGAGCAGTTCTTC.

This sequence joins TRBV4-1 and TRBJ2-3, with D perhaps matching TRBD2 (6 bases). Germline V gene data show CDR1 as MGHRA and CDR2 as YSYEKL. V was pared by 10 bases and J by 8 bases, with 10 bases between. The CDR3 sequence is 10 residues long. The DNA of the CDR3 is TGCGCCACCGGGAGTGGTACGCAGTATTTT. It is translated as CATGSGTQYF.

The rearrangement uses TRBV4-1 and TRBJ1-6; D gene unclear. Germline CDR1 reads MGHRA; CDR2 reads YSYEKL. The CDR3 contains 16 residues. The V and J ends lost 0 bases and 6 bases respectively, with 12 bases between them. For the CDR3, the DNA is TGCGCCAGCAGCCAAGATTTGCCAGGTTCTAATTCACCCCTCCACTTT. It specifies CASSQDLPGSNSPLHF.

The V and J genes are TRBV4-1 and TRBJ1-1, with unresolved D. Deletions cut 4 bases from V and 4 bases from J, with 16 bases between. Per germline, CDR1 MGHRA and CDR2 YSYEKL. This CDR3 has 15 residues. DNA of the CDR3: TGCGCCAGCAGCCCGTACCAGACGGGTGGCACTGAAGCTTTCTTT. Translation: CASSPYQTGGTEAFF.

This clonotype was recorded a few times. A read error may produce the germline difference seen at one junction end. DNA for the CDR3: TGTGCCAGCAGCTTGGACGGGACCAGCACAGATACGCAGTATTTT. This sequence encodes CASSLDGTSTDTQYF. The chain is built from TRBV5-1 and TRBJ2-3; D might be TRBD1 or TRBD2, each matching 5 bases. Germline V lookup: CDR1 SGHRS, CDR2 YFSETQ. The CDR3 covers 15 residues.

V gene TRBV6-1 combines with J gene TRBJ2-5, with TRBD2 matching over 10 bases. CDR1 and CDR2 (germline): MNHNS, SASEGT. V shed 6 bases, J shed 1 base, and the junction held 8 bases outside the gene matches. The CDR3 has 16 residues. CDR3 residues: CASSQALAGIQETQYF. For the CDR3, the DNA is TGTGCCAGCAGCCAGGCACTAGCGGGGATCCAAGAGACCCAGTACTTC.

The CDR3 loop reads CASSSTENIQYF. In DNA form, the CDR3 reads TGTGCCAGCAGCTCGACAGAAAACATTCAGTACTTC. The chain carries TRBV7-2 and TRBJ2-4, with a weak D call TRBD1 (5 bases). CDR1 and CDR2 (germline): SGHTA, FQGNSA. The CDR3 spans 12 residues. V was pared by 4 bases and J by 5 bases, with 6 bases between.

The J gene is TRBJ2-7, the V gene TRBV7-8, with 9 bases fitting TRBD1. This CDR3 is 16 amino acids long. V dropped 3 bases and J dropped 1; count of bases not matched to a gene: 7. CDR1 is SGHVS and CDR2 is FQNEAQ in the germline V gene. Here the CDR3 reads CASSFPGTGFSYEQYF. The CDR3 DNA reads TGTGCCAGCAGCTTCCCGGGGACAGGGTTTTCCTACGAGCAGTACTTC. The full variable domain, in which reference TRBV7-8 and TRBJ2-7 provide the parts outside the CDR3, is GAGVSQSPRYKVAKRGQDVALRCDPISGHVSLFWYQQALGQGPEFLTYFQNEAQLDKSGLPSDRFFAERPEGSVSTLKIQRTQQEDSAVYLCASSFPGTGFSYEQYFGPGTRLTVT.

V usage is TRBV5-6 and J usage is TRBJ1-1, with D possibly being TRBD1 (5 bases). Trimming left V 4 bases short and J 2 bases short, with 15 bases between. The CDR3 spans 15 residues. CDR1 and CDR2 (germline): SGHDT, YYEEEE. The DNA of the CDR3 is TGTGCCAGCAGCCCCACCCCGGGGCGTAACACTGAAGCTTTCTTT. Translation: CASSPTPGRNTEAFF.